This T cell receptor (beta chain) was recovered during a study of CD8+ T cells in alopecia areata. Study findings and constraints: Among the top 100, expanded CD8+ clones, as well as scalp clonality, were significantly decreased by tofacitinib. Compared with normal scalp, lesional scalp had higher clonality and more expanded CD8+ clones.

As for treatment: oral pan-JAK inhibitor, 5-10 mg twice daily. Germline V gene sequence: CDR1 MGHDK, CDR2 SYGVNS. Trimming shortened V by 6 bases and J by 5 bases, and 16 bases separated the two germline ends. The CDR3 is 14 amino acids. RNA was isolated and reverse transcribed to cDNA, the sequencing template. Sequencing used immunoSEQ multiplex PCR; TCRdb keeps in-frame clones, though not all of them. The sample records more than 200,000 clones, 64% being singletons. As concerns this clone: What it binds is unknown.

The source was CD4+ T cells sorted from blood, collected at week 4, from a patient treated with tofacitinib. J is TRBJ2-5 and V is TRBV25-1; D is possibly TRBD2 (5 bases). The receptor's source is a human donor with alopecia areata. CDR3 loop: CASRSDYRGETQYF. The DNA for the CDR3 is TGTGCCAGCAGATCCGACTACCGAGGGGAGACCCAGTACTTC. The entire variable domain, with the rest obtained from reference TRBV25-1 and TRBJ2-5, is as follows: EADIYQTPRYLVIGTGKKITLECSQTMGHDKMYWYQQDPGMELHLIHYSYGVNSTEKGDLSSESTVSRIRTEHFPLTLESARPSHTSQYLCASRSDYRGETQYFGPGTRLLVL.